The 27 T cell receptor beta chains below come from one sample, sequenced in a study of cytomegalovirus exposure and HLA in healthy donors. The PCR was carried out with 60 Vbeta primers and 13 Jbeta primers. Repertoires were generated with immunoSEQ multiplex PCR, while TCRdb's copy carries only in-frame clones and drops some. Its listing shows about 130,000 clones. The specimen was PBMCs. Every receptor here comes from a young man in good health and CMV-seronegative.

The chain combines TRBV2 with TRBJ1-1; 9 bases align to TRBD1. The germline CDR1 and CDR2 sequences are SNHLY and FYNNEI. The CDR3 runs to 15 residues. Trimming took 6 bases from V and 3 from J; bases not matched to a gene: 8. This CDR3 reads CASRDTGGFDTEAFF. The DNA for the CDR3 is TGTGCCAGCAGAGATACAGGGGGCTTTGACACTGAAGCTTTCTTT.

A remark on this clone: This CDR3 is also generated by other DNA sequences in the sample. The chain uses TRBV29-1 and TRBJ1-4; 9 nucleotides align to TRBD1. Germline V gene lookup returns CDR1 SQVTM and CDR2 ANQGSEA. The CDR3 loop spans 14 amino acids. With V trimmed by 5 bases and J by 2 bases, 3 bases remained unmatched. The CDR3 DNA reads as TGCAGCGTTCTACAGGGGGCGACTAATGAAAAACTGTTTTTT. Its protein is CSVLQGATNEKLFF.

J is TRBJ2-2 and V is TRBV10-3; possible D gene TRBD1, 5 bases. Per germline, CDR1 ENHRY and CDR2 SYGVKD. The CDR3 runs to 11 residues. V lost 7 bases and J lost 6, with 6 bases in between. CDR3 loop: CAIKGPGELFF. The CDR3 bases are TGTGCCATCAAGGGGCCCGGGGAGCTGTTTTTT.

CDR3 residues: CSVGTGGHGQYF. For the CDR3, the DNA is TGCAGCGTGGGGACAGGGGGGCACGGGCAGTACTTC. This rearrangement joins TRBV29-1 to TRBJ2-7; 11 bases line up with TRBD1. The CDR3 contains 12 residues. The germline V gene has CDR1 SQVTM and CDR2 ANQGSEA. The V and J ends lost 6 bases and 9 bases, in that order; junction bases with no gene match: 7.

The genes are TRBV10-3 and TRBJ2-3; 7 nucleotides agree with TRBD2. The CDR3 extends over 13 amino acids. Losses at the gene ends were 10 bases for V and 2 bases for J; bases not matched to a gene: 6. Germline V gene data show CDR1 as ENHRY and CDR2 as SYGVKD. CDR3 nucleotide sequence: TGTGCCACCGAGCGGGATTTCACAGATACGCAGTATTTT. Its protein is CATERDFTDTQYF.

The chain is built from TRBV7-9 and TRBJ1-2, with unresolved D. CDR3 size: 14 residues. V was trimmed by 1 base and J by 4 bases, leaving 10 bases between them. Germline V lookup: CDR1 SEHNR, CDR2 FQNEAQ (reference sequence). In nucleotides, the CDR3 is TGTGCCAGCAGCTTAGTTCCCGAAGCCTATGGCTACACCTTC. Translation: CASSLVPEAYGYTF.

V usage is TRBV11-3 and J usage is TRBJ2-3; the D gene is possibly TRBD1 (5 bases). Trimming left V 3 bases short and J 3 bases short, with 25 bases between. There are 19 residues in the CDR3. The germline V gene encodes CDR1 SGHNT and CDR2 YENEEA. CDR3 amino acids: CASSFPFILRGIATDTQYF. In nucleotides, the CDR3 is TGTGCCAGCAGCTTTCCTTTTATATTAAGGGGTATTGCAACAGATACGCAGTATTTT.

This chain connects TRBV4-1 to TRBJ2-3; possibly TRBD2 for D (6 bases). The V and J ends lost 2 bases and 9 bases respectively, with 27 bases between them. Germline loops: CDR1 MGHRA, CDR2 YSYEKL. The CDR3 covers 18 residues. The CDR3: CASSQPTSGDATRGTQYF. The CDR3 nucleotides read TGCGCCAGCAGCCAACCGACATCGGGAGACGCTACAAGAGGCACGCAGTATTTT.

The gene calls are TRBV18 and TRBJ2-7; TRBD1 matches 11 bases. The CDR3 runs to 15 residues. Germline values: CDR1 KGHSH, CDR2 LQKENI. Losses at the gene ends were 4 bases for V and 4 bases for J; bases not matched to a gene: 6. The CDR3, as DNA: TGTGCCAGCTCACTTGCGGGACAGGGGGTTTACGAGCAGTACTTC. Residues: CASSLAGQGVYEQYF. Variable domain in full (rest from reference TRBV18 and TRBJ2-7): NAGVMQNPRHLVRRRGQEARLRCSPMKGHSHVYWYRQLPEEGLKFMVYLQKENIIDESGMPKERFSAEFPKEGPSILRIQQVVRGDSAAYFCASSLAGQGVYEQYFGPGTRLTVT.

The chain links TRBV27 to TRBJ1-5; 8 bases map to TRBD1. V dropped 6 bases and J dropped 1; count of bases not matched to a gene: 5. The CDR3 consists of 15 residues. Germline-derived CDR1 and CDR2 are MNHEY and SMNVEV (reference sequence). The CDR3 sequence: CASRPGGASNQPQHF. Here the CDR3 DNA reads TGTGCCAGCAGACCAGGGGGCGCCAGCAATCAGCCCCAGCATTTT.

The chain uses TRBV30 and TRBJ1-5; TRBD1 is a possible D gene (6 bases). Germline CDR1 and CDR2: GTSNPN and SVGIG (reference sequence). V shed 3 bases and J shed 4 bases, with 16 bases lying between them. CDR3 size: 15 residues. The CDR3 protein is CAWRGGGASNQPQHF. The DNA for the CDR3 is TGTGCCTGGAGGGGAGGGGGGGCAAGTAATCAGCCCCAGCATTTT.

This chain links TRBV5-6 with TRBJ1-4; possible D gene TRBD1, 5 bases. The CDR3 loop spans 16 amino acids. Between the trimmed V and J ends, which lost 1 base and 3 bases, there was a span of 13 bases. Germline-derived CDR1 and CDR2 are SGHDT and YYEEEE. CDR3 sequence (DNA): TGTGCCAGCAGCTTGAGGCAGGGTGTAGCTAATGAAAAACTGTTTTTT. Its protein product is CASSLRQGVANEKLFF.

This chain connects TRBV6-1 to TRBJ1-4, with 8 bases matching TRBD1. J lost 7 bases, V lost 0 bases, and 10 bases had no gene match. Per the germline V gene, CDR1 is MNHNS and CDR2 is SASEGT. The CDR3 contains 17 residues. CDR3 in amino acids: CASSEARGQGLSEKLFF. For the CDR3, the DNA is TGTGCCAGCAGTGAAGCGAGAGGACAGGGTCTAAGTGAAAAACTGTTTTTT.

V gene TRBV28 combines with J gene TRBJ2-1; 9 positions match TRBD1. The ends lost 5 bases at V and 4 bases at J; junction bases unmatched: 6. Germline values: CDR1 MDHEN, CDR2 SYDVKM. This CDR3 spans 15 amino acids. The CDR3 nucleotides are TGTGCCAGCAGTCTACAGGGGGCGAAGTACAATGAGCAGTTCTTC. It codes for CASSLQGAKYNEQFF.

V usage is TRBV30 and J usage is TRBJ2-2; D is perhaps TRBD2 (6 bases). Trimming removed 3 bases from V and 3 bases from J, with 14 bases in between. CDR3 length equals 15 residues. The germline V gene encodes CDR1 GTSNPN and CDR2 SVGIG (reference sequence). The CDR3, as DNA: TGTGCCTGGAGGCCGACTACTAGCTACACCGGGGAGCTGTTTTTT. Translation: CAWRPTTSYTGELFF.

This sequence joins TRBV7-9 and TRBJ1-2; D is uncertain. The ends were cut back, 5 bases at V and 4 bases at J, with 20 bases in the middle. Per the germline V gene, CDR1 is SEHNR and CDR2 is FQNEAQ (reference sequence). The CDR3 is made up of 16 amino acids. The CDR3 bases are TGTGCCAGCAGCCAACTTAGGTCCGGGTTGGTCTATGGCTACACCTTC. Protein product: CASSQLRSGLVYGYTF.

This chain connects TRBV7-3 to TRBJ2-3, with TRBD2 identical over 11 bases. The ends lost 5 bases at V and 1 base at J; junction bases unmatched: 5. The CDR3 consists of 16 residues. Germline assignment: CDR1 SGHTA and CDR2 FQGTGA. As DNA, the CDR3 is TGTGCCAGCAGCGTGGATAGCGGGAGGGGCACAGATACGCAGTATTTT. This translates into CASSVDSGRGTDTQYF.

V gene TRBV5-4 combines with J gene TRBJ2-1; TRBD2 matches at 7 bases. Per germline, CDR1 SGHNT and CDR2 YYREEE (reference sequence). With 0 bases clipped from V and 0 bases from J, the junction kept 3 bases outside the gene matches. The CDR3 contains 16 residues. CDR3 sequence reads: CASSLGPGGSYNEQFF. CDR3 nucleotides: TGTGCCAGCAGCTTGGGACCGGGGGGCTCCTACAATGAGCAGTTCTTC.

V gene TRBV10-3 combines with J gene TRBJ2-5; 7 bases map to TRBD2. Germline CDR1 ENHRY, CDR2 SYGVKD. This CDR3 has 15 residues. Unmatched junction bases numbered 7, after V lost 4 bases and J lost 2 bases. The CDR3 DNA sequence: TGTGCCATCAGTGGGGCTAGCGGAGATCAAGAGACCCAGTACTTC. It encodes CAISGASGDQETQYF.

The CDR3 sequence is CATPSKTGGGYTF. The CDR3 nucleotides are TGTGCCACCCCAAGTAAGACAGGCGGTGGCTACACCTTC. The chain uses TRBV2 and TRBJ1-2; D perhaps matches TRBD1 (6 bases). The CDR3 has 13 amino acids. Germline V CDR1 and CDR2: SNHLY, FYNNEI. The V end was cut by 10 bases, the J end by 7 bases, with 19 bases between.

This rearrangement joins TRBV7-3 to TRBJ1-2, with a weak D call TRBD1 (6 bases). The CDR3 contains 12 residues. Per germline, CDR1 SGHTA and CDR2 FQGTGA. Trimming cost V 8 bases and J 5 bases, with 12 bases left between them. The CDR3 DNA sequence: TGTGCCAGCGGACAGACAGCTTATGGCTACACCTTC. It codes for CASGQTAYGYTF.

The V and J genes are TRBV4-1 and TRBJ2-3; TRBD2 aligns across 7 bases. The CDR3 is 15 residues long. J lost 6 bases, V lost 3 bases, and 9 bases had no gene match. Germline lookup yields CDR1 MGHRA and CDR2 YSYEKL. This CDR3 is CASSHPGTIGDTQYF. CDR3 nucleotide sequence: TGCGCCAGCAGCCACCCCGGGACTATAGGGGATACGCAGTATTTT.

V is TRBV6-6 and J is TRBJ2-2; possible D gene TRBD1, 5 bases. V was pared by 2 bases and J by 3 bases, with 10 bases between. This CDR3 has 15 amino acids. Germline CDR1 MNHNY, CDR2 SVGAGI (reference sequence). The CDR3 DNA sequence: TGTGCCAGCAGTTACGGCAGGGATCACACCGGGGAGCTGTTTTTT. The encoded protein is CASSYGRDHTGELFF.

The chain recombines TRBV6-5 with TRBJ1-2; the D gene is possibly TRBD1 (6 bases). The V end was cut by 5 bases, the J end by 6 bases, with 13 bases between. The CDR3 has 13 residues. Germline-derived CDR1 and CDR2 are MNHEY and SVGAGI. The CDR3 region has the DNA TGTGCCAGCAGTAGGGGGTCAAAGGATGGCTACACCTTC. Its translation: CASSRGSKDGYTF.

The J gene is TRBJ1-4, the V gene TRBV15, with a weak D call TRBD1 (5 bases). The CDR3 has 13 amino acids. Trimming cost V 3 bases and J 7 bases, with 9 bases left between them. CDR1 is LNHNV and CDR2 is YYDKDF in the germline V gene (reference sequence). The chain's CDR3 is CATSRGEGEKLFF. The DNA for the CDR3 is TGTGCCACCAGCAGGGGGGAGGGTGAAAAACTGTTTTTT.

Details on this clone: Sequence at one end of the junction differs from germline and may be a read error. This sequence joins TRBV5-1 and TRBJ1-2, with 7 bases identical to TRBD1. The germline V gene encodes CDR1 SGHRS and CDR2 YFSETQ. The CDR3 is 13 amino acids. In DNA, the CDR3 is TGCGCCGGCAGCTTTAACAGGGGCTATGGCTACACCTTC. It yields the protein CAGSFNRGYGYTF.

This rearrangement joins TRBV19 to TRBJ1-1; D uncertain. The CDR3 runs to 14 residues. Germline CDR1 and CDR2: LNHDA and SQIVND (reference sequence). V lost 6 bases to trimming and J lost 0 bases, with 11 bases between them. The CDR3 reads CASRWSNMNTEAFF. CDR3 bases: TGTGCCAGTAGGTGGTCCAACATGAACACTGAAGCTTTCTTT.